This T cell receptor (beta chain) was captured in a study of T cell responses to AZD1222 COVID-19 vaccine. Study-wide background: Pooling covered second doses at about 4 or about 12 weeks.

Findings of the study overall: Baseline seropositivity characterized only six AZD1222 recipients. Repertoire sampling occurred only after the peak T cell response. The CD4 TCRs associated with vaccination extended across spike and predominated at 160-218 and 743-854.

The protocol was immunoSEQ multiplex PCR, while the TCRdb copy is restricted to in-frame clones and leaves out a portion. The data contain 130,000 to 150,000 clones, 80% to 90% of them singletons. Germline assignment: CDR1 SGHRS and CDR2 YFSETQ. Between the trimmed V and J ends, which lost 9 bases and 2 bases, there was a span of 15 bases. This CDR3 spans 14 amino acids. A word on this clone: Its target is not known.

The chain employs TRBV5-1 and TRBJ1-5; TRBD1 might be the D (5 bases). Sequencing used peripheral blood, obtained on day 0 of AZD1222 vaccination. The clonotype comes from an adult in good health. CDR3 sequence (DNA): TGCGCCACAGTCGGAAGGGGTGGCAATCAGCCCCAGCATTTT. Translation gives CATVGRGGNQPQHF. Filled out from reference TRBV5-1 and TRBJ1-5, the complete variable domain reads KAGVTQTPRYLIKTRGQQVTLSCSPISGHRSVSWYQQTPGQGLQFLFEYFSETQRNKGNFPGRFSGRQFSNSRSEMNVSTLELGDSALYLCATVGRGGNQPQHFGDGTRLSIL.